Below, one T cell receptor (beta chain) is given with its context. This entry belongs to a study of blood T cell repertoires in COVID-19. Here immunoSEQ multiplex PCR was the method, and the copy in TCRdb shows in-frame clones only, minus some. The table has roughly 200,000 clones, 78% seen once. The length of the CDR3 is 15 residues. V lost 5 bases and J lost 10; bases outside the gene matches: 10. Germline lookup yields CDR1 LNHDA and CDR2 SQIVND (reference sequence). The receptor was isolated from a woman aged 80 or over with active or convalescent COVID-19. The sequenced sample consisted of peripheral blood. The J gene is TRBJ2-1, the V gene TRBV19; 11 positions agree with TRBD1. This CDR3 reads CASSVSGTGGYEQFF. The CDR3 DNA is TGTGCCAGTAGTGTCTCCGGGACAGGGGGTTACGAGCAGTTCTTC.